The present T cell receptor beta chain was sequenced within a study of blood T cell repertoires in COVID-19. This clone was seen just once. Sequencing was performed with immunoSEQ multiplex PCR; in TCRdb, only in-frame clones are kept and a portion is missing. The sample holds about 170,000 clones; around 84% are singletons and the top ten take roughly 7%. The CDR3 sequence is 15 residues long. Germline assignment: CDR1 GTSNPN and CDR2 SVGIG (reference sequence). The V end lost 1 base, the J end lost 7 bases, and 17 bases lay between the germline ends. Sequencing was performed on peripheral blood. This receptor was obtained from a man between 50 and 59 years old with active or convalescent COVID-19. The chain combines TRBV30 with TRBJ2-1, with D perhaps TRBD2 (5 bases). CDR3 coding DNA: TGTGCCTGGAGTGCGGCTAGCAGTTTGGAGAATGAGCAGTTCTTC. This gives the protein CAWSAASSLENEQFF.